Many counts were recorded for the clone carrying this T cell receptor (beta chain). The germline CDR1 and CDR2 sequences are SGHRS and YFSETQ. The CDR3 totals 16 residues. Trimming left V 0 bases short and J 4 bases short, with 15 bases between. The data are from a study of T-cell reconstitution after alpha-beta-depleted transplantation in children. Preparation of the TCRbeta library involved a method that used unique molecular identifiers. From the PCR reads, TCRdb called clonotypes with MiXCR, one entry per CDR3 protein. The sample holds about 200,000 distinct CDR3 sequences, 5.5% to 7% seen once. The genes are TRBV5-1 and TRBJ2-3; D remains unclear. The clonotype originates from a boy aged 2 to 10 with acute lymphoblastic leukemia, due to receive a stem cell transplant. The source was PBMCs, collected before TCRalphabeta/CD19-depleted stem cell transplant. CDR3 nucleotides: TGCGCCAGCAGCTTGGCCTCTAGGCCTGGGGCAGATACGCAGTATTTT. Protein product: CASSLASRPGADTQYF.